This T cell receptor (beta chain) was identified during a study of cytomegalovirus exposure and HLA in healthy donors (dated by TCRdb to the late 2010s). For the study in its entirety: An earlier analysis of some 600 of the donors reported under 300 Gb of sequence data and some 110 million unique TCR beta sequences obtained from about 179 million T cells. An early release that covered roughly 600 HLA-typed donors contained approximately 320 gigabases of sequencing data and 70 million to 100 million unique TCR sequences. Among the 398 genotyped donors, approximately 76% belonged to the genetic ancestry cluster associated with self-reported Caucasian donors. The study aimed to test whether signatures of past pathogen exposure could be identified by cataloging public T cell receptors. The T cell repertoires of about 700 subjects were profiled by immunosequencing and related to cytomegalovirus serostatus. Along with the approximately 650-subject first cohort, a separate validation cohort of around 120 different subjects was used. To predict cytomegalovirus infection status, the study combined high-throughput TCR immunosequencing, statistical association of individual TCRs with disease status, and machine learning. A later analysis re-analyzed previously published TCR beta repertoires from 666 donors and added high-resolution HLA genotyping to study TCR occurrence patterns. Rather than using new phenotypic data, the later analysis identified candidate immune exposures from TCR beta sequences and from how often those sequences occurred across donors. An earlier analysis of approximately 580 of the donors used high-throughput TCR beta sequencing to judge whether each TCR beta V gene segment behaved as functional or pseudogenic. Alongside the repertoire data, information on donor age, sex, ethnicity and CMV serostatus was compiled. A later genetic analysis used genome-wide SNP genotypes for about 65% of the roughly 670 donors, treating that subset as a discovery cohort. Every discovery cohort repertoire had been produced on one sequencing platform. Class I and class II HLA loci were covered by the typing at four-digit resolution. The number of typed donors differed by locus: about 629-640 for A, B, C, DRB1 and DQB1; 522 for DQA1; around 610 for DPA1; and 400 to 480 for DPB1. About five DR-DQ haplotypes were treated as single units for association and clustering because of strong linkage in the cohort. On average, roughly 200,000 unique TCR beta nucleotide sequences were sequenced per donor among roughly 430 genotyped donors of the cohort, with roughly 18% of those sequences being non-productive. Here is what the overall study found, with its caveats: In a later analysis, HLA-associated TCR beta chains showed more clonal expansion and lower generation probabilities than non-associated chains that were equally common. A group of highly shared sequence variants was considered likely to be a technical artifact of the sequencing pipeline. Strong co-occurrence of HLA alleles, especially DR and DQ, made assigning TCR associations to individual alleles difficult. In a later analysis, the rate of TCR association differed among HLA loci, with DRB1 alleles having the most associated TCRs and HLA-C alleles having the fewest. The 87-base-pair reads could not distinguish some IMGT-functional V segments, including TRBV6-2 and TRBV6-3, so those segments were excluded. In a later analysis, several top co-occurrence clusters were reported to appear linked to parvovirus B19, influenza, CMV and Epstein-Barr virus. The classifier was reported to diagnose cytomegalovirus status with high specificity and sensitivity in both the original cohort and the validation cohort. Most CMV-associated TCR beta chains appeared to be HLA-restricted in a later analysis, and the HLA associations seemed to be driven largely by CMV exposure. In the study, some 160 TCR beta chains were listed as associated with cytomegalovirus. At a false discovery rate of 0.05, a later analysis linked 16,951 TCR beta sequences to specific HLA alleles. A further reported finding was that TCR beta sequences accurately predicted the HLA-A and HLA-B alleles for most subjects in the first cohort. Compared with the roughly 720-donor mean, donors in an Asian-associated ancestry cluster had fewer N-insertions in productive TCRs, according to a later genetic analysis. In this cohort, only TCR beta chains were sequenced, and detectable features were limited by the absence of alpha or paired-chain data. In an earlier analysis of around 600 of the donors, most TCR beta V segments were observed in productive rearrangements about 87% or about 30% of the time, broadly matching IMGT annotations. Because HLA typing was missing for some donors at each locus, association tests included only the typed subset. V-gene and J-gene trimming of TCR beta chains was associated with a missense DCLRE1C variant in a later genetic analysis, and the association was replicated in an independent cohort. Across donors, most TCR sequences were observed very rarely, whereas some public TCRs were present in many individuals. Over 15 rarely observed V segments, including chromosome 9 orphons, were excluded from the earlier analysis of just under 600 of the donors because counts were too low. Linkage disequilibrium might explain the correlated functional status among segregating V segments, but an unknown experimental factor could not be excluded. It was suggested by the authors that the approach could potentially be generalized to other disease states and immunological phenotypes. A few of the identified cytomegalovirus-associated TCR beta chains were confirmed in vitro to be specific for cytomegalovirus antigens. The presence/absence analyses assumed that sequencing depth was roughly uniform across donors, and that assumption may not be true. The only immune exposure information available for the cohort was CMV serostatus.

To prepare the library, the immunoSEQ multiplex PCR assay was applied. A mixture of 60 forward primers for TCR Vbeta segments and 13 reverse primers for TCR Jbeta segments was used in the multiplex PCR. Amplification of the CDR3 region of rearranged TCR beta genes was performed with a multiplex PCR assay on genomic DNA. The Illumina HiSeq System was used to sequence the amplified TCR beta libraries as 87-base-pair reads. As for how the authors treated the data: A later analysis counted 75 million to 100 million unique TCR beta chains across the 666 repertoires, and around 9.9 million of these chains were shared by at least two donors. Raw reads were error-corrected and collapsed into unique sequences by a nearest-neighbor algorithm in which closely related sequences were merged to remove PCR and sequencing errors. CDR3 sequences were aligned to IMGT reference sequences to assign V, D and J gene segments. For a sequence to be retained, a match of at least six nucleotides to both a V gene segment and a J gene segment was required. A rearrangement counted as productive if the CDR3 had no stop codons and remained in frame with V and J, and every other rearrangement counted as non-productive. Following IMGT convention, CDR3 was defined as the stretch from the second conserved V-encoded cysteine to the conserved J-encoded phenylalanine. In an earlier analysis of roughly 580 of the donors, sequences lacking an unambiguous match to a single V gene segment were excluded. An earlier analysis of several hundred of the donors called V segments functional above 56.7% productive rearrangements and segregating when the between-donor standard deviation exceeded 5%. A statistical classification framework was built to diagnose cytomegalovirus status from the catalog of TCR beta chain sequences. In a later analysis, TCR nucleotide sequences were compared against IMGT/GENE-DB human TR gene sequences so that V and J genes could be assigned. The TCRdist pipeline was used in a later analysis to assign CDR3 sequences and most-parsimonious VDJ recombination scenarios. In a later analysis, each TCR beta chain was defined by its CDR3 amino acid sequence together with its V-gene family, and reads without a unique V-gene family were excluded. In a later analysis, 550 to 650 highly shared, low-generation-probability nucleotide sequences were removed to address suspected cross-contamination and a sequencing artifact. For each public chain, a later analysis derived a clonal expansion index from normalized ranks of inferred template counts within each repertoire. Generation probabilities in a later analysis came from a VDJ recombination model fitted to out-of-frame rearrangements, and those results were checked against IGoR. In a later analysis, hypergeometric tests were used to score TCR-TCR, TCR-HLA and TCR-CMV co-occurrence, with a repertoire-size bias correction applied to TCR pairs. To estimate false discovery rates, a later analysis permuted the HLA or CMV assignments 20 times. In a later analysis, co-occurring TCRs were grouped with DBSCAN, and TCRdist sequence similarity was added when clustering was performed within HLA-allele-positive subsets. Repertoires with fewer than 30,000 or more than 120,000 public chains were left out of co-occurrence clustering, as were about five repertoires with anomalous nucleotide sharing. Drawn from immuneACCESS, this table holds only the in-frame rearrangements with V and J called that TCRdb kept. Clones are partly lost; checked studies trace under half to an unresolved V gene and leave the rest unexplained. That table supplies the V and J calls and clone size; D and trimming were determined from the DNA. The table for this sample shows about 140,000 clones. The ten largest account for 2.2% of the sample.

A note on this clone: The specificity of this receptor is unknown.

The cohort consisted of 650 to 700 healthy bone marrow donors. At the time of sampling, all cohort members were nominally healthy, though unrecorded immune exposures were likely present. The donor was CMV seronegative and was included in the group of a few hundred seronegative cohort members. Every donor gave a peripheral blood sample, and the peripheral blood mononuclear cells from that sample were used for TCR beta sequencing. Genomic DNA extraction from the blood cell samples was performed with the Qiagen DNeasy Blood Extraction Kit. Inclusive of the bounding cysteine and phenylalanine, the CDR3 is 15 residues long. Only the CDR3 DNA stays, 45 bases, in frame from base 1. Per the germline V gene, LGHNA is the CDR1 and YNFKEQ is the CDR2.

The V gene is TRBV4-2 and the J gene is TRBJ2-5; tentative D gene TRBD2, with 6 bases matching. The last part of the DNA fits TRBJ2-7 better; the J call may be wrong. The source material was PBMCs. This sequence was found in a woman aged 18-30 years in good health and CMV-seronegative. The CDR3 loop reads CASSQELALSYEQYF. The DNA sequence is TGTGCCAGCAGCCAAGAACTAGCCCTCTCCTACGAGCAGTACTTC.